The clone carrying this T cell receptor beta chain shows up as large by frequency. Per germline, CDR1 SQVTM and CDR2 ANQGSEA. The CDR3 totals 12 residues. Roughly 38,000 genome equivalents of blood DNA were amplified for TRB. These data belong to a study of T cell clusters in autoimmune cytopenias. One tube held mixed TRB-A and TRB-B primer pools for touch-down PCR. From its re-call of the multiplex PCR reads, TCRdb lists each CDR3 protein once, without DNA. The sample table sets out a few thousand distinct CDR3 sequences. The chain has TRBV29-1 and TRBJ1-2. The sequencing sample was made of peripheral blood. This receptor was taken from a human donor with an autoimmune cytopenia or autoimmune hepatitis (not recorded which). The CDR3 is CSVKRVDYGYTF. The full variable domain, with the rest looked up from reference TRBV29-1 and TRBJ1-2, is SAVISQKPSRDICQRGTSLTIQCQVDSQVTMMFWYRQQPGQSLTLIATANQGSEATYESGFVIDKFPISRPNLTFSTLTVSNMSPEDSSIYLCSVKRVDYGYTFGSGTRLTVV.